This TCR beta chain was found in a study of glioma-infiltrating T cells. Study-level results: CDR3 overlap between tissue and blood was very small. Above-expected tissue-blood divergence occurred in all gliomas, most in low-grade ones.

There are 15 residues in the CDR3. V lost 0 bases and J 1 base, leaving 7 bases between the germline ends. CDR1 SNHLY and CDR2 FYNNEI come from the germline V gene. This clonotype appeared a few times. The antigen is not known. Using RNA template, CDR3s of TCR alpha and beta were amplified with iRepertoire arm-PCR. TCRdb itself ran the multiplex PCR reads through MiXCR, one entry per CDR3 protein. The sample shows about 190,000 distinct CDR3 sequences, 30% to 40% of them seen only once. The chain recombines TRBV2 with TRBJ2-4; D is unresolved. The sequenced sample was glioma tissue, nonneoplastic brain tissue, or PBMCs (not recorded which). The clonotype was recovered from a human donor with low-grade glioma or glioblastoma, undergoing nonglioma brain surgery, or in good health (not recorded which). This CDR3 is CASSEAEQAKNIQYF. The CDR3 region has the DNA TGTGCCAGCAGTGAAGCGGAACAGGCCAAAAACATTCAGTACTTC.